The source of this T cell receptor beta chain is a study of CD8 T cells in ankylosing spondylitis (dated by TCRdb to 2017 to 2019). With respect to the entire study: T cell receptor beta repertoires were profiled in healthy donors and ankylosing spondylitis patients so that disease-linked TCR variants could be found. Peripheral blood samples were taken, and synovial fluid was additionally collected from ankylosing spondylitis patients. The whole study cohort included 85 to 120 healthy donors and about two dozen ankylosing spondylitis patients.

Sequencing relied on an Illumina HiSeq 2500. Quantitative 5'-RACE with molecular barcodes was used to prepare TCR beta libraries. The authors' analysis ran thus. To identify disease-linked TCR variants, a new computational method was used, one built on a probabilistic model of VDJ rearrangement. The public reads were reprocessed in TCRdb via fastp at Q25 and MiXCR, keeping in-frame beta chains. Identical CDR3 protein sequences are pooled into one entry, listed with their most common genes and DNA. TCRdb, not the authors, supplied the V and J calls. This sample holds approximately 38,000 distinct CDR3 sequences; 2.7% were observed only once. The ten largest clones capture 4.6% of the sample. A distance of 12 bases separates the germline ends of V and J, which lose 2 bases and 0 bases respectively. The germline V gene provides CDR1 SGDLS and CDR2 YYNGEE. Measured from the cysteine to the phenylalanine, the CDR3 is 16 residues long. The read is trimmed to its CDR3 DNA, 48 bases read in frame from base 1.

Overall study results and their limits: Blood from ankylosing spondylitis patients appeared to be characterized by a TCR beta motif composed of under 10 highly homologous amino acid variants. The disease-linked clones showed a CD8+ phenotype and occurred at relatively low frequencies in peripheral blood. Some motif variants had previously been reported in the synovial fluid and blood of reactive arthritis patients, which suggests shared mechanisms of disease initiation. The disease-linked clones were reported as significantly enriched in matched synovial fluid samples from ankylosing spondylitis patients.

This clonotype was detected ten times or more. This clone's antigen is unknown. It has no much larger one-base neighbor in the sample; base qualities were not kept. The sequenced sample was blood, either unsorted or a sorted T cell fraction (not recorded which). This receptor was identified in a male donor with ankylosing spondylitis or in good health (not recorded which). Rearrangement joined TRBV9 to TRBJ1-3; no D gene is confidently identified. The sequenced DNA is TGTGCCAGCAGCGTGGCGTCGTCGTACTCTGGAAACACCATATATTTT. Protein translation: CASSVASSYSGNTIYF.